This record looks at one TCR beta chain sequence and its context. This entry comes from a study of blood T cell repertoires in COVID-19. Study summary: Samples came from the United States, Italy and Spain, spanning acute and convalescent COVID-19. T cells, B-cell-depleted T cells, or PBMCs provided the cDNA or gDNA that served as material.

The CDR3 totals 14 residues. In the authors' workflow: Reference gene primer amplification gave nucleated cell count estimates. The protocol was immunoSEQ multiplex PCR, while the TCRdb copy is restricted to in-frame clones and leaves out a portion. For V, J and clone size, that table is used; D and trimming come from the DNA. The sample holds around 120,000 clones, 65% to 80% seen once. The sequence was collected from a man aged 45 to 65 with acute or convalescent COVID-19. Sequencing was performed on peripheral blood. The chain combines TRBV1 with TRBJ2-7; the tabulated D call, TRBD2, remains unverified against the DNA. TRBV1 is a pseudogene. The chain's CDR3 is CTSSHLRGCYEQYF. The CDR3 nucleotides read TGCACCAGCAGCCACCTTCGGGGGTGCTACGAGCAGTACTTC.